This is a list of T cell receptor beta chains from one sample in a study of cytomegalovirus exposure and HLA in healthy donors. Only in-frame clones appear in the TCRdb table, and some are missing; sequencing was by immunoSEQ multiplex PCR. The data show about 130,000 clones, under 90% seen once. Sequencing was performed on PBMCs. The receptors here all came from a middle-aged woman in good health and CMV-seronegative. Both conserved end residues are trimmed from each CDR3. Rows give clone size only sometimes, using once, few, many, or a class for an expanded clone.

cdr3_length | v_call | clone_size | cdr3_aa
12 | TRBV5-1 | NA | ASSRLAGGETQY
12 | TRBV6-5 | NA | ASSYEAQNTEAF
13 | TRBV5-6 | NA | ASSLSSHWNQPQH
16 | TRBV9 | NA | ASSPGLAGGPGYHEQY
12 | TRBV2 | NA | ASSIQVFSDEQY
13 | TRBV4-3 | few | ASSQGVKGDNTIY
12 | TRBV19 | NA | ASSPGDRGLEQY
10 | TRBV6-5 | few | ATRGLGNEQY
15 | TRBV6-1 | NA | ASSGTLGQGIRYEQY
12 | TRBV5-4 | NA | ASKATGGSYEQY
12 | TRBV18 | NA | ASSPGTGDQPQH
13 | TRBV5-4 | NA | ASSPGRGSGQPQH
11 | TRBV29-1 | NA | SVRGALNQPQH
12 | TRBV5-6 | NA | ASSRGRGYTEAF
15 | TRBV28 | NA | ASSSHRGKKNTGELF
12 | TRBV2 | NA | ASRAGPGANVLT
15 | TRBV4-2 | NA | ASSQGLGQGGVQPRH
10 | TRBV29-1 | few | SVGNRVDEQF
12 | TRBV7-9 | NA | ASSSTGLHTEAF
15 | TRBV7-2 | NA | ASSPGQGALSGNTIY
12 | TRBV7-9 | NA | ATPGTAPNTEAF
14 | TRBV5-1 | NA | ASSLQGDLSTDTQY
14 | TRBV4-2 | NA | ASSQDPTGNTGELF
12 | TRBV9 | NA | ASSVASGYETQY
15 | TRBV5-4 | once | ASSLSFTGQSSYEQY
9 | TRBV13 | NA | ASSRGNEQY
14 | TRBV5-8 | NA | ASSQSIAPTNEKLF
13 | TRBV7-8 | NA | ASSLRHPLRFGYT
14 | TRBV5-4 | NA | ASSLALWGEGETQY
11 | TRBV5-6 | NA | ASSTDRAAEAF
12 | TRBV6-6 | NA | ASRRDGETYEQY
12 | TRBV10-3 | NA | AISDGRANYGYT
11 | TRBV7-9 | NA | ASSPIATYEQF
12 | TRBV7-6 | NA | ASSSDSLNTEAF
11 | TRBV7-7 | few | ASSQQENTEAF
14 | TRBV5-1 | NA | ASSLAGRGSSGELF
17 | TRBV4-1 | NA | ASSLTPPDGLADTYEQY
11 | TRBV6-1 | NA | ASSEEGDTEAF
13 | TRBV6-1 | NA | ASRQGEDGTGELF
11 | TRBV6-1 | NA | ASSAREDQPQH